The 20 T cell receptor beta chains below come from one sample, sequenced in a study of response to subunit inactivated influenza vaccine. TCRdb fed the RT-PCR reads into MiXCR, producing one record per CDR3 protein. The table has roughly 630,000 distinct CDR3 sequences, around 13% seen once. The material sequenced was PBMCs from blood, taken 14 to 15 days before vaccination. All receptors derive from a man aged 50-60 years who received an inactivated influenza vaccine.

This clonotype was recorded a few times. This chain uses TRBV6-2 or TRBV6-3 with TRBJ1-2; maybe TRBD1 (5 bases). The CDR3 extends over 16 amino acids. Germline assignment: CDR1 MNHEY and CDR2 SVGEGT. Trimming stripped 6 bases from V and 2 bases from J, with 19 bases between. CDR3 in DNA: TGTGCCAGCAGGGGTATAAGGGGCGACGGCAACTATGGCTACACCTTC. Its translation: CASRGIRGDGNYGYTF.

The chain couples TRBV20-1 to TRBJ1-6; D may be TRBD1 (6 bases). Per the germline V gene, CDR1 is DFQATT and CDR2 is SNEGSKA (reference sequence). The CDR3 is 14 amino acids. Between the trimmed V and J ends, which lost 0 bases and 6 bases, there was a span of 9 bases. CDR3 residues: CSAREQGSNSPLHF. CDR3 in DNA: TGCAGTGCTAGAGAACAGGGAAGTAATTCACCCCTCCACTTT.

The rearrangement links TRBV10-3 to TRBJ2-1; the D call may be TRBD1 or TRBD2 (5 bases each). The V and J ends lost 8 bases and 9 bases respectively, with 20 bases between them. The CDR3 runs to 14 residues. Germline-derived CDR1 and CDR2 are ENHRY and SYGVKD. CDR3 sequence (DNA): TGTGCCATCGGTGGCCGGGACCCCCTGGGTGAGCAGTTCTTC. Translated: CAIGGRDPLGEQFF.

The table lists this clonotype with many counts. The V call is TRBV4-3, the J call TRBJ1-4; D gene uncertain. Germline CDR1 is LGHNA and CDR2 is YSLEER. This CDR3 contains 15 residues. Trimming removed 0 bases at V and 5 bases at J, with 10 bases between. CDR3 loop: CASSQDLTNNEKLFF. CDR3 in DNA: TGCGCCAGCAGCCAAGATTTAACGAACAATGAAAAACTGTTTTTT.

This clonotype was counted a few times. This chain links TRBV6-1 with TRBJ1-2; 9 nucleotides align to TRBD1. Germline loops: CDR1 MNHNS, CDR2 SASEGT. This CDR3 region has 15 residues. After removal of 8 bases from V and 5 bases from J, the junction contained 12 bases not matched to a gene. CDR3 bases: TGTGCCAGCGCGGTCGGGGGACAGGGATTATATGGCTACACCTTC. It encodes CASAVGGQGLYGYTF.

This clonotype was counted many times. The CDR3 protein is CASSLHVDTIYF. Written as DNA, the CDR3 is TGTGCCAGCAGCCTACACGTGGACACCATATATTTT. V and J are TRBV12-3 or TRBV12-4 and TRBJ1-3; D remains ambiguous. V lost 6 bases, J lost 8 bases, and 11 bases lay in between. The length of the CDR3 is 12 residues.

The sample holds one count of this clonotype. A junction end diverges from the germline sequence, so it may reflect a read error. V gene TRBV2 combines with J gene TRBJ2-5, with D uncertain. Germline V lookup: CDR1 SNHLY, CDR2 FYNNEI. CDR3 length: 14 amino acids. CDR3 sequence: CASREGNGQETQYF. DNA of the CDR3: TGTGCCAGCAGGGAAGGGAATGGGCAAGAGACCCAGTACTTC.

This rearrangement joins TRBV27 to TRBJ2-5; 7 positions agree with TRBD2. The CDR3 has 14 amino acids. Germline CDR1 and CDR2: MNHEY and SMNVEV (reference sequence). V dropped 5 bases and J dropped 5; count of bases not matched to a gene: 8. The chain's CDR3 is CASSLQRGHETQYF. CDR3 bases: TGTGCCAGCAGTCTCCAGCGGGGTCATGAGACCCAGTACTTC.

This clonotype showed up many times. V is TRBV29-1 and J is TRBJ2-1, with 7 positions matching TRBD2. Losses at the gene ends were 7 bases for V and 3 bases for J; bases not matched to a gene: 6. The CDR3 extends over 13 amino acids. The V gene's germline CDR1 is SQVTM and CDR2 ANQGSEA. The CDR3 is CSGAGGDYNEQFF. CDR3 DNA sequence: TGCAGCGGGGCTGGGGGGGACTACAATGAGCAGTTCTTC.

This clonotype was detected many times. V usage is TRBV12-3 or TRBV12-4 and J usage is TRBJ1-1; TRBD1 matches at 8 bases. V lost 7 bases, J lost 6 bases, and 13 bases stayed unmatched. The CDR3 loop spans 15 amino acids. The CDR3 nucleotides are TGTGCCAGCAAACGTAAACTACAGGGGGTTGCTGAAGCTTTCTTT. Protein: CASKRKLQGVAEAFF.

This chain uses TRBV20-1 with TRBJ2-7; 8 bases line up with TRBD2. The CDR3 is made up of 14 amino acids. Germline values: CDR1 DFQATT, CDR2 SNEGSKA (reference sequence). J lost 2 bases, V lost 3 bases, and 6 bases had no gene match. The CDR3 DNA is TGCAGTGCTAGTTCGCGGGAGGATCCCTACGAGCAGTACTTC. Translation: CSASSREDPYEQYF.

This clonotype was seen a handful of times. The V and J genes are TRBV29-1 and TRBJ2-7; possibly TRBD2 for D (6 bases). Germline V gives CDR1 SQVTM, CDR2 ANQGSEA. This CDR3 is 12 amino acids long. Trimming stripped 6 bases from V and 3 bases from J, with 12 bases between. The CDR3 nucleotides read TGCAGCGTCCGGGTTAGCGGCTACGAGCAGTACTTC. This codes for CSVRVSGYEQYF.

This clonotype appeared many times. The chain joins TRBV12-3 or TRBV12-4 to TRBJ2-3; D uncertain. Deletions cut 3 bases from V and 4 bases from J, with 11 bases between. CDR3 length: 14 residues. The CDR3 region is CASSFGDSSDTQYF. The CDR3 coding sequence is TGTGCCAGCAGTTTTGGGGATTCATCAGATACGCAGTATTTT.

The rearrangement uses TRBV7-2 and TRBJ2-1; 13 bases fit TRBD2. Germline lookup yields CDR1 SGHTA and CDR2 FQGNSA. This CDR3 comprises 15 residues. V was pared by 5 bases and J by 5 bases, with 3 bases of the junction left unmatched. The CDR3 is CASSTGLAGDNEQFF. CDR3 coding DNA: TGTGCCAGCAGCACCGGACTAGCGGGAGACAATGAGCAGTTCTTC.

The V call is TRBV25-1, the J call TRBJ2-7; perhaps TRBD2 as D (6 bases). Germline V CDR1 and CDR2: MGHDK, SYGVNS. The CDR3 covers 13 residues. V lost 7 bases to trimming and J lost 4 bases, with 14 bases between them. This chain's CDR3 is CASTGPGRYEQYF. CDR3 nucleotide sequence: TGTGCCAGCACTGGGCCAGGGAGGTACGAGCAGTACTTC.

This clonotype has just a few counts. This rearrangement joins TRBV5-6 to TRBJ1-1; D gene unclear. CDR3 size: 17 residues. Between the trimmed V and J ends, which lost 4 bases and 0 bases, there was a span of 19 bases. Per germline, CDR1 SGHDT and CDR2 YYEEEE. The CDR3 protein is CASSISYFTPMNTEAFF. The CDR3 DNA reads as TGTGCCAGCAGCATCAGTTATTTTACACCTATGAACACTGAAGCTTTCTTT.

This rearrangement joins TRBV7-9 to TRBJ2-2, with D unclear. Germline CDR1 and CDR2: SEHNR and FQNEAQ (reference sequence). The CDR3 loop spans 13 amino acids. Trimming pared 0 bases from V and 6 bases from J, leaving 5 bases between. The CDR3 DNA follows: TGTGCCAGCAGCTTAGCCCACCCCGGGGAGCTGTTTTTT. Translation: CASSLAHPGELFF.

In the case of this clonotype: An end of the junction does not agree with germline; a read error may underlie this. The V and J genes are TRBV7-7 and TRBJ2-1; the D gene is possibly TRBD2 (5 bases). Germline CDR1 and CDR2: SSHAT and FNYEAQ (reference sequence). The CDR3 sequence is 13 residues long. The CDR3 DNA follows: TGTGCTAGCAGCTTAGGGTCGGGGTCCGAGCAGTTCTTC. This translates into CASSLGSGSEQFF.

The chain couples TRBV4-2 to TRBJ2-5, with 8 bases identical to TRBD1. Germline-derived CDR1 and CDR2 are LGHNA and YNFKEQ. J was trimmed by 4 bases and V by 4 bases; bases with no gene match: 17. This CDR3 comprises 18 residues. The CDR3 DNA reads TGTGCCAGCAGCCGCGACAGGGGACAAGGATTAGCCCTAGAGACCCAGTACTTC. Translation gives CASSRDRGQGLALETQYF.

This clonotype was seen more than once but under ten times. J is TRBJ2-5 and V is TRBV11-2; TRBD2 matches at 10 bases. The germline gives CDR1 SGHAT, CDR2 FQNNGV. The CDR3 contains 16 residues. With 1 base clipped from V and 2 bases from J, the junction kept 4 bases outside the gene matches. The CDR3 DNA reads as TGTGCCAGCAGCTTAGTAGCGGGGGGTATTCAAGAGACCCAGTACTTC. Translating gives CASSLVAGGIQETQYF.